The clone carrying this T cell receptor (beta chain) was seen many times. The CDR3 end lies 3 residues beyond the end of the read and is filled in from the germline J gene. Libraries were prepared by immunoSEQ multiplex PCR; TCRdb keeps only in-frame clonotypes and omits some of them. The sample shows tens of thousands of clones, no singletons; the ten largest hold around 4.6%. These data belong to a study of T cell clonality in common variable immunodeficiency. V was pared by 3 bases and J by 2 bases, with 13 bases between. Germline CDR1 reads KGHSH; CDR2 reads LQKENI. This CDR3 spans 15 amino acids.

The sample consisted of peripheral blood mononuclear cells. This receptor was taken from a person aged 18 to 70 in good health. The chain combines TRBV18 with TRBJ1-2; weak D call: TRBD1 (6 bases). The CDR3 DNA, read in part, is TGTGCCAGCTCACCCGTGCCAGGGGAAAACTATGGC. Amino acids: CASSPVPGENYG. The complete CDR3 reads CASSPVPGENYGYTF.